This TCR beta chain stems from a study of T-cell reconstitution after alpha-beta-depleted transplantation in children (dated by TCRdb to between 2015 and 2016). Study-wide context: The study quantitatively tracked T-cell immune reconstitution after TCRalphabeta/CD19-depleted allogeneic hematopoietic cell transplantation in children using TCR repertoire profiling. Overall results and qualifications from the work: Hyperexpanded clone frequencies declined over subsequent months; after one year, T-cell counts and TCRbeta diversity were mostly attributed to newly produced T cells. The apparently early recovery of alphabetaT-cell counts about two months after transplant reportedly depended on only several hundred rapidly expanded clones that came from non-depleted graft cells. In some patients, high TCRbeta diversity at day 60 was attributed to recipient T cells and intrathymic progenitors that had survived conditioning.

This clonotype was detected only a few times. This clone's antigen is unknown. Within one base of it there is no much larger clone, and no base qualities were kept. Unmatched junction bases come to 7, with V trimmed by 4 bases and J by 5 bases. Counted from cysteine to phenylalanine, this CDR3 has 15 amino acids. This entry keeps only the CDR3 DNA: 45 bases, framed from base 1. Taken from the germline V gene (reference sequence), the CDR1 and CDR2 loops are SEHNR and FQNEAQ. The method was PCR. The instrument was an Illumina HiSeq 2500. TCR libraries were prepared with molecular barcoding, using unique molecular identifiers to normalize TCRbeta repertoire quantification. Through fastp at Q25 and MiXCR, TCRdb rebuilt clones from the public reads, retaining in-frame beta chains. Entries that share a CDR3 protein sequence are merged under the most common genes and DNA. Across this sample there are hundreds of thousands of distinct CDR3 sequences, with over 10% seen only once. The top ten constitute about 2% of the sample.

The sample's treatment or condition, from its label and the paper: allogeneic hematopoietic cell transplantation with graft depleted of TCRalphabeta T cells and CD19 B cells. The children who served as transplant recipients had been given grafts of TCRalphabeta/CD19-depleted allogeneic hematopoietic cells. The receptor chain draws on TRBV7-9 and TRBJ2-5; the central 10 bases match TRBD2. This TCR was recovered from a male patient under 18 who had a stem cell transplant for acute myeloid leukemia, so the T cells may come from the graft donor. The sample here was PBMCs, mostly from graft donor cells, taken 360 days after TCRalphabeta/CD19-depleted stem cell transplant. The DNA is TGTGCCAGCAGCTGGATGAGCGGGAGGGCGGAGACCCAGTACTTC. The translation is CASSWMSGRAETQYF.